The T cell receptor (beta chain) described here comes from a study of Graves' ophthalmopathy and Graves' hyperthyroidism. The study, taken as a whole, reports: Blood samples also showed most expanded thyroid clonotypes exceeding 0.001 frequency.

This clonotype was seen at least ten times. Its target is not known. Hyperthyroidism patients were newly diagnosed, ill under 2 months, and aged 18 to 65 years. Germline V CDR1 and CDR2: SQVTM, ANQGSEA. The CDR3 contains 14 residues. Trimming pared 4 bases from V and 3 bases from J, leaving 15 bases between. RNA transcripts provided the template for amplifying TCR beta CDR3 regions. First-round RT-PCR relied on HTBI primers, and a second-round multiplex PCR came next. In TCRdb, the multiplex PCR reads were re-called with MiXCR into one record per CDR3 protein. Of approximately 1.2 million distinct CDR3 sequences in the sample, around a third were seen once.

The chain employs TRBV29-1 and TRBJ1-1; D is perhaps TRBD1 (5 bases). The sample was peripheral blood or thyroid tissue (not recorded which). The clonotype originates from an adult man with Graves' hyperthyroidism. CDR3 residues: CSVAQTGSYTEAFF. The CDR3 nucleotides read TGCAGCGTTGCCCAAACAGGTAGTTACACTGAAGCTTTCTTT.